These T cell receptor beta chains were read from a single sample in a study of lymphopenia after photon versus proton radiotherapy. Measured with immunoSEQ multiplex PCR; TCRdb has only the in-frame clones, and not every one. The profile covers approximately 45,000 clones, with roughly 85% appearing a single time and 2.2% taken by the ten largest. The sequencing here drew on peripheral blood, taken from a patient treated with photon-based radiotherapy. The receptors were gathered from a man aged 35 to 55 with gastric cancer. CDR3s include the opening cysteine and the closing phenylalanine or tryptophan. Fields, in order: V gene, clone size, J gene, D gene, CDR3 DNA, CDR3 protein. A D gene is named only where the DNA matches it firmly. Rows may omit the clone size; those that give it use once, few, many or a size class.

TRBV11-1	NA	TRBJ1-1	NA	TGTGCCAGCAGCTTTGTCAGAATGAACACTGAAGCTTTCTTT	CASSFVRMNTEAFF
TRBV19	few	TRBJ1-1	NA	TGTGCCAGTAGGGTACCGGGGGCCATGAACACTGAAGCTTTCTTT	CASRVPGAMNTEAFF
TRBV9	NA	TRBJ1-1	TRBD1	TGTGCCAGCAGCGCGGGGACAGGGGTTGGGGAAGCTTTCTTT	CASSAGTGVGEAFF
TRBV14	NA	TRBJ2-1	NA	TGTGCCAGCAGCCAAGATGGATTGGGAGGTAATGAGCAGTTCTTC	CASSQDGLGGNEQFF
TRBV7-9	NA	TRBJ2-1	TRBD1	TGTGCCAGCAGACCAACCTCTGTCAGGGGGTATGACAATGAGCAGTTCTTC	CASRPTSVRGYDNEQFF
TRBV7-2	NA	TRBJ2-1	TRBD2	TGTGCCAGCAGTTCCGCGGGGGACTCCTACAATGAGCAGTTCTTC	CASSSAGDSYNEQFF
TRBV5-4	few	TRBJ2-1	TRBD2	TGTGCCAGCAACCTGGGGGGGTCGAGCTCCTACAATGAGCAGTTCTTC	CASNLGGSSSYNEQFF
TRBV6-5	NA	TRBJ1-4	NA	TGTGCCAGCAGTTATAGGACAGTGGCCCCTAATGAAAAACTGTTTTTT	CASSYRTVAPNEKLFF
TRBV5-1	NA	TRBJ2-2	TRBD1	TGCGCCAGCAGCGGCCCCACAGGGGGAACGAACACCGGGGAGCTGTTTTTT	CASSGPTGGTNTGELFF
TRBV19	once	TRBJ1-3	NA	TGTGCCAGTTGTCGGGGGGGCTCTGGAAACACCATATATTTT	CASCRGGSGNTIYF
TRBV2	NA	TRBJ1-1	NA	TGTGCCAGCAGTGGGCGAGGACGAACAACTGAAGCTTTCTTT	CASSGRGRTTEAFF
TRBV5-1	NA	TRBJ2-7	NA	TGCGCCAGCAGCTTGGCCTCCAGGCCTAGCTCCTACGAGCAGTACTTC	CASSLASRPSSYEQYF
TRBV18	NA	TRBJ1-3	TRBD1	TGTGCCAGCTCACCAGCCGGGACAGGGGATGGAAACACCATATATTTT	CASSPAGTGDGNTIYF
TRBV30	NA	TRBJ1-1	NA	TGTGCCTGGAGTATGGAAGGTGAAGCTTTCTTT	CAWSMEGEAFF
TRBV18	NA	TRBJ2-7	NA	TGTGCCAGCTCACCACAGGGGCCGGAGCAGTACTTC	CASSPQGPEQYF
TRBV5-1	NA	TRBJ1-1	NA	TGCGCCAGCAGCCTAGACAGGCCCACTGAAGCTTTCTTT	CASSLDRPTEAFF
TRBV19	NA	TRBJ2-2	NA	TGTGCCAGTAGTACCCAAGACTGGAACACCGGGGAGCTGTTTTTT	CASSTQDWNTGELFF
TRBV10-3	NA	TRBJ2-2	NA	TGTGCCATCAGTGAGTCGAGAAACACCGGGGAGCTGTTTTTT	CAISESRNTGELFF
TRBV6-5	NA	TRBJ1-6	TRBD1	TGTGCCAGCAGTTCTACCACCGGGACAGACAATTCACCCCTCCACTTT	CASSSTTGTDNSPLHF
TRBV29-1	NA	TRBJ1-2	NA	TGCAGCGTTGAACAGGGCAGGTACAATGGCTACACCTTC	CSVEQGRYNGYTF
TRBV5-1	NA	TRBJ2-4	NA	TGCGCCAGCAGCCCTGAGCCGGCTAGCGCCAAAAACATTCAGTACTTC	CASSPEPASAKNIQYF
TRBV28	NA	TRBJ2-7	TRBD1	TGTGCCAGCAGTCCAGGGACAGGGCGTCCTCGGGGGTACGAGCAGTACTTC	CASSPGTGRPRGYEQYF
TRBV30	NA	TRBJ2-7	NA	TGTGCCTGGAGTTATTCAGCCTCCTACGAGCAGTACTTC	CAWSYSASYEQYF
TRBV30	NA	TRBJ2-3	NA	TGTGCCTGGAGTGCTGGCGGAACTAGCACAGATACGCAGTATTTT	CAWSAGGTSTDTQYF
TRBV27	NA	TRBJ1-1	TRBD1	TGTGCCAGCAGTTTAACCGTACTGAGACAGGGGGCTGGGAACACTGAAGCTTTCTTT	CASSLTVLRQGAGNTEAFF
TRBV5-6	NA	TRBJ2-4	NA	TGTGCCAGCAGCTCCGGGAACAAAAACATTCAGTACTTC	CASSSGNKNIQYF
TRBV7-2	NA	TRBJ2-3	TRBD2	TGTGCCAGCCGACTAGCGGGGACCTATACGCAGTATTTT	CASRLAGTYTQYF
TRBV18	NA	TRBJ2-7	NA	TGTGCCAGCTCACCGGGAGGGGGTCACGAGCAGTACTTC	CASSPGGGHEQYF
TRBV11-3	NA	TRBJ1-1	TRBD1	TGTGCCAGCAGCCGACAGGGGATGAACACTGAAGCTTTCTTT	CASSRQGMNTEAFF
TRBV11-2	NA	TRBJ2-5	NA	TGTGCCAGCAGTAGGTGGAGTACGCGGCTTCCGGAGACCCAGTACTTC	CASSRWSTRLPETQYF
TRBV4-3	NA	TRBJ1-6	NA	TGCGCCAGCAGCCAAGCACTGCCGGGAGGAGGTTCACCCCTCCACTTT	CASSQALPGGGSPLHF
TRBV5-1	NA	TRBJ2-7	NA	TGCGCCAGCAGCCGGGAACCCGGCCTGGGCGAGCAGTACTTC	CASSREPGLGEQYF
TRBV30	NA	TRBJ2-5	TRBD2	TGTGCCTGGAGTGTAGGTAGCGGGGGCACGGAGACCCAGTACTTC	CAWSVGSGGTETQYF
TRBV5-1	NA	TRBJ2-7	TRBD2	TGCGCCAGCAGCCCCTGGCGGGGGGCTGAAGAGCAGTACTTC	CASSPWRGAEEQYF
TRBV30	NA	TRBJ2-5	NA	TGTGCCTGGAGTGTAGGGAGAGACCAAGAGACCCAGTACTTC	CAWSVGRDQETQYF
TRBV5-1	once	TRBJ2-7	TRBD2	TGCGCCAGCAGCTTCGGGGGGATCAACGAGCAGTACTTC	CASSFGGINEQYF
TRBV11-3	NA	TRBJ2-2	NA	TGTGCCAGCAGCATTAGAGGGGACCTAGGGGCGGCCGGGGAGCTGTTTTTT	CASSIRGDLGAAGELFF
TRBV4-3	NA	TRBJ2-2	NA	TGCGCCAGCAGCCTGAATCGGGACACCGGGGAGCTGTTTTTT	CASSLNRDTGELFF
TRBV10-2	NA	TRBJ1-1	NA	TGCGCCAGCAGTGAGCCAGGAATGAACACTGAAGCTTTCTTT	CASSEPGMNTEAFF
TRBV7-2	NA	TRBJ1-4	NA	TGTGCCAGCAGCTTTGCGTCTAATGAAAAACTGTTTTTT	CASSFASNEKLFF
TRBV29-1	NA	TRBJ2-1	TRBD2	TGCAGCGTTGAACCCAGACTAGCGGGAGATCACAATGAGCAGTTCTTC	CSVEPRLAGDHNEQFF
TRBV29-1	once	TRBJ1-1	TRBD1	TGCAGCGTTGAAGTCGCCCGACAGGGTGGCACTGAAGCTTTCTTT	CSVEVARQGGTEAFF
TRBV11-2	NA	TRBJ2-1	NA	TGTGCCAGCAGCTTAGGAACTAGCAGCGATGAGCAGTTCTTC	CASSLGTSSDEQFF
TRBV4-2	NA	TRBJ1-2	NA	TGTGCCAGCAGCCAAGAGGCAGGGAGGGCTGGCTACACCTTC	CASSQEAGRAGYTF
TRBV18	NA	TRBJ2-7	TRBD1	TGTGCCAGCTCACCACCCGGGACAGGGGGCTTCTACGAGCAGTACTTC	CASSPPGTGGFYEQYF
TRBV6-5	NA	TRBJ2-7	NA	TGTGCCAGCAGTTACTCGAGTGCCTACGAGCAGTACTTC	CASSYSSAYEQYF
TRBV5-5	NA	TRBJ2-7	TRBD1	TGTGCCAGCAGCATCGGGACAGAGGCCCCACTCGAGCAGTACTTC	CASSIGTEAPLEQYF
TRBV6-4	NA	TRBJ2-5	TRBD1	TGTGCCAGCAGTCCCGGGACAGGGGGCTTAAGGGAGACCCAGTACTTC	CASSPGTGGLRETQYF
TRBV7-2	NA	TRBJ2-5	NA	TGTGCCAGCAGCTTGCCAGGAGATGGGACCCAGTACTTC	CASSLPGDGTQYF
TRBV7-2	NA	TRBJ1-1	NA	TGTGCCAGCAGCTACAGGCAGAACAGTGAAGCTTTCTTT	CASSYRQNSEAFF
TRBV30	NA	TRBJ2-2	NA	TGTGCCTGGAGTCTTTTTGGGGCCGGGGAGCTGTTTTTT	CAWSLFGAGELFF
TRBV4-1	few	TRBJ2-3	NA	TGCGCCAGCAGCACCCCACGGGACCCCGGGAAACCAGATACGCAGTATTTT	CASSTPRDPGKPDTQYF
TRBV30	NA	TRBJ1-5	NA	TGTGCCTGGACGGGAGGAAGCAATCAGCCCCAGCATTTT	CAWTGGSNQPQHF
TRBV19	NA	TRBJ2-4	TRBD1	TGTGCCAGTAGTATAGGAGGGGGCTTGGCCAAAAACATTCAGTACTTC	CASSIGGGLAKNIQYF
TRBV19	NA	TRBJ2-5	NA	TGTGCCAGTAGTATGGAGCCCCAGCGGGAGACCCAGTACTTC	CASSMEPQRETQYF
TRBV20-1	NA	TRBJ1-3	NA	TGCAGTGCTAAGGGAGGAAACACCATATATTTT	CSAKGGNTIYF
TRBV30	few	TRBJ1-6	TRBD1	TGTGCCTGGAGTGCTGACAGGGGCGATAATTCACCCCTCCACTTT	CAWSADRGDNSPLHF
TRBV6-1	NA	TRBJ1-6	NA	TGTGCCAGCACCCAACTTGGAGGGATAGGTTCACCCCTCCACTTT	CASTQLGGIGSPLHF
TRBV11-2	NA	TRBJ1-2	TRBD1	TGTGCCAGCAGCCAGGGGGCCGGGTATGGCTACACCTTC	CASSQGAGYGYTF
TRBV7-9	NA	TRBJ1-1	NA	TGTGCCAGCAGCTTAGCGCAAGGGGGTTGGACTGAAGCTTTCTTT	CASSLAQGGWTEAFF